This TCR beta chain was recovered during a study of CD8 T cells in Susac syndrome. The CDR3 consists of 15 residues. J was trimmed by 5 bases and V by 10 bases; bases with no gene match: 14. With random hexamers, roughly 0.5 to 1 ug RNA was reverse transcribed. TCRdb fed the immunoSEQ multiplex PCR reads into MiXCR, producing one record per CDR3 protein. The sample contains about 300,000 distinct CDR3 sequences, over 75% of which appear only once. TCR beta from blood CD8+ and CD4+ T cells was sequenced. The study used treatment-naive patients who had stable or active relapsing-remitting disease as multiple sclerosis controls.

The sequenced material came from CD8+ T cells from PBMCs. The sequence was obtained from a human donor with multiple sclerosis. The chain links TRBV12-3 or TRBV12-4 to TRBJ2-7, with 10 positions matching TRBD2. This chain's CDR3 is CATNRLTSGIDEQYF. CDR3 DNA sequence: TGTGCCACAAACCGTCTCACTAGCGGGATCGACGAGCAGTACTTC.